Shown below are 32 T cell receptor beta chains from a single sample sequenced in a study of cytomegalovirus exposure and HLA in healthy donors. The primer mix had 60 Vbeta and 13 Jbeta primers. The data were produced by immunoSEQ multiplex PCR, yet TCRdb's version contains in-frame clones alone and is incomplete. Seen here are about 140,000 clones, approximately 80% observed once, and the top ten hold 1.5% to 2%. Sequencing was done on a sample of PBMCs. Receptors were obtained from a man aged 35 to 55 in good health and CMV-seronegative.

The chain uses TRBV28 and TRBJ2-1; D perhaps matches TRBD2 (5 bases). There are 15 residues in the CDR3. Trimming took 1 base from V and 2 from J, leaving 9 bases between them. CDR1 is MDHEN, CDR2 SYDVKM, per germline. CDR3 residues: CASSLYAGTYNEQFF. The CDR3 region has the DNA TGTGCCAGCAGTTTATATGCCGGGACCTACAATGAGCAGTTCTTC.

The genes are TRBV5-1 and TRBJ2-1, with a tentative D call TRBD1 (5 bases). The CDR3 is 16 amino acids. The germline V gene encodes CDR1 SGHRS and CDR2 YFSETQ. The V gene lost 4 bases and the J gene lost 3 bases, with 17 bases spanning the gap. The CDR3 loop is CASSQGPVYLYNEQFF. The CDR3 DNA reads TGCGCCAGCAGCCAGGGCCCAGTTTACCTCTACAATGAGCAGTTCTTC.

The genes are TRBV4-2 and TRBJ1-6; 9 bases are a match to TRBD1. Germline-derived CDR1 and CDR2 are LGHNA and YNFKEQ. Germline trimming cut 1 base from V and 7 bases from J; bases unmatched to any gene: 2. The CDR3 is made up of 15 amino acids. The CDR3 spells CASSQAGQGNSPLHF. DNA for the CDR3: TGTGCCAGCAGCCAAGCAGGACAGGGGAATTCACCCCTCCACTTT.

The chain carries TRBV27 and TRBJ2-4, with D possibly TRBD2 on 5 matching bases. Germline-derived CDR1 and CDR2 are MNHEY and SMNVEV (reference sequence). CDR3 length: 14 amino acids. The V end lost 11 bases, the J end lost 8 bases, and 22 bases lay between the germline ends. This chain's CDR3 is CAWGVGDLADIQYF. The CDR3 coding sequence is TGTGCCTGGGGAGTCGGGGATCTAGCAGACATTCAGTACTTC.

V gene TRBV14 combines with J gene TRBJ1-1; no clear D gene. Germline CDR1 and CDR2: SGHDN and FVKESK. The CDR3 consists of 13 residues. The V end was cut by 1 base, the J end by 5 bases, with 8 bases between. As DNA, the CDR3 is TGTGCCAGCAGCCAAGGGGCGAGAACTGAAGCTTTCTTT. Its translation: CASSQGARTEAFF.

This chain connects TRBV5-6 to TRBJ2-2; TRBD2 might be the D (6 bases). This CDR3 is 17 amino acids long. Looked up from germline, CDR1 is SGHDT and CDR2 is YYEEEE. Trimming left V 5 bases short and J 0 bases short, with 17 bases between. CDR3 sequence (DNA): TGTGCCAGCAGTTTGATGACTAGTCCTCCGAACACCGGGGAGCTGTTTTTT. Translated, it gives CASSLMTSPPNTGELFF.

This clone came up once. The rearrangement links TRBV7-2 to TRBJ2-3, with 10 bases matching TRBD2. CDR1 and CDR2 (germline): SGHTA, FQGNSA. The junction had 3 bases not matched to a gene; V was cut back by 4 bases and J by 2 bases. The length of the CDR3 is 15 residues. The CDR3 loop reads CASSSGLAATDTQYF. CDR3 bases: TGTGCCAGCAGCTCCGGACTAGCGGCCACAGATACGCAGTATTTT.

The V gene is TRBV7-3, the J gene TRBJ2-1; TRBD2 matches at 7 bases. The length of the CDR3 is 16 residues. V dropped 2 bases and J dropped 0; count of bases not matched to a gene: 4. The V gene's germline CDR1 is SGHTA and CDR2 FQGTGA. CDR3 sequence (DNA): TGTGCCAGCAGCTTATTGGCGGGGGACTCCTACAATGAGCAGTTCTTC. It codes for CASSLLAGDSYNEQFF.

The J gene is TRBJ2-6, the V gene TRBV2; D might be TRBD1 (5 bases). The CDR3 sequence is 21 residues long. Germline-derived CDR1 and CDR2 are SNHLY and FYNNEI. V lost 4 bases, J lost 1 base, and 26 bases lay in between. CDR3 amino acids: CASSVRRMPTVSQSGANVLTF. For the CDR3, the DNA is TGTGCCAGCAGTGTACGGCGGATGCCGACAGTCTCCCAATCTGGGGCCAACGTCCTGACTTTC.

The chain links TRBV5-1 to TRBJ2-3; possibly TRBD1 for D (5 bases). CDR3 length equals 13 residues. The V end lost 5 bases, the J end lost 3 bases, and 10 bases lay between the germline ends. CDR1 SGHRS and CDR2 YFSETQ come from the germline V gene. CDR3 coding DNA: TGCGCCAGCAGAAAGGGGATAACAGATACGCAGTATTTT. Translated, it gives CASRKGITDTQYF.

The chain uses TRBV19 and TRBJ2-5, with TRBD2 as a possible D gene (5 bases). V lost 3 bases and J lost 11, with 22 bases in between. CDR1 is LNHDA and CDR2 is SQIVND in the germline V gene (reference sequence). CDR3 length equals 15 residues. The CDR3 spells CASSMGRTPTPGQYF. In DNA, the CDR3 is TGTGCCAGTAGTATGGGTCGGACTCCCACCCCGGGGCAGTACTTC.

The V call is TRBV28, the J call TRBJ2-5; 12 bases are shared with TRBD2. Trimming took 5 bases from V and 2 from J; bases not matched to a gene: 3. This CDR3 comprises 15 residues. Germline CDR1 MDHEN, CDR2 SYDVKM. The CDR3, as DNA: TGTGCCAGCAGTCGACTAGCGGGGGATCAAGAGACCCAGTACTTC. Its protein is CASSRLAGDQETQYF.

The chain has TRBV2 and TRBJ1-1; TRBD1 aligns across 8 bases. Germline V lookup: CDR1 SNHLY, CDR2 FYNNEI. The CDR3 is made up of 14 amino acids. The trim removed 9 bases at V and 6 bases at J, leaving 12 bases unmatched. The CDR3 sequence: CARDRERRDAEAFF. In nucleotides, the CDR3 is TGTGCCAGGGACAGGGAGAGGCGGGACGCTGAAGCTTTCTTT.

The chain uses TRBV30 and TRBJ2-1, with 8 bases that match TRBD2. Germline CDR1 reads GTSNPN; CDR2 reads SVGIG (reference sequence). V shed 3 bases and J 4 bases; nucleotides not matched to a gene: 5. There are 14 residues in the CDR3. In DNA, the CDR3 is TGTGCCTGGAGCATGGGACTAGGGTACAATGAGCAGTTCTTC. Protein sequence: CAWSMGLGYNEQFF.

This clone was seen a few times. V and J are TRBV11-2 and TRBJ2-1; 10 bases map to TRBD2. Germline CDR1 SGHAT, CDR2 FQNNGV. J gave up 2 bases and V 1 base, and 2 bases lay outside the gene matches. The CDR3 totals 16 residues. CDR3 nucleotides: TGTGCCAGCAGCTTAGGACTAGCGGGTCCCTACAATGAGCAGTTCTTC. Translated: CASSLGLAGPYNEQFF.

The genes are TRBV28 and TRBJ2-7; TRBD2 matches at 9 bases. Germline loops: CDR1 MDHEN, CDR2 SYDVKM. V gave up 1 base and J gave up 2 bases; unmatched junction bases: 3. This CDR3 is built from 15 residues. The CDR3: CASSLSSGATYEQYF. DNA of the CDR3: TGTGCCAGCAGTTTATCTAGCGGGGCGACCTACGAGCAGTACTTC.

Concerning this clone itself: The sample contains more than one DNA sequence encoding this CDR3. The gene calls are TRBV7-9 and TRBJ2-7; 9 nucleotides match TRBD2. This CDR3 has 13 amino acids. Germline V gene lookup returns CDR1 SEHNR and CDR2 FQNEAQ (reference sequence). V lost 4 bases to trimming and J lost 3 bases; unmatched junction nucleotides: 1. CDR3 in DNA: TGTGCCAGCAGCTCGACTAGCGGCTACGAGCAGTACTTC. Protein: CASSSTSGYEQYF.

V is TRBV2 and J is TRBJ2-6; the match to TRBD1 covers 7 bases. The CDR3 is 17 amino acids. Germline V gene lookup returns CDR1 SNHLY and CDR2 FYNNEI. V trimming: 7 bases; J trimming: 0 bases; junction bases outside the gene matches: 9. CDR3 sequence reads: CASIKRGLGSGANVLTF. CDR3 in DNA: TGTGCCAGCATAAAGAGGGGGCTGGGCTCTGGGGCCAACGTCCTGACTTTC.

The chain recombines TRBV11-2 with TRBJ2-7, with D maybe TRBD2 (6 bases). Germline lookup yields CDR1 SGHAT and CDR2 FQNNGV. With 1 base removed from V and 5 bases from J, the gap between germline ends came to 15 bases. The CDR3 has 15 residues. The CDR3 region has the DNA TGTGCCAGCAGCTTAGTATTCCGGGAGCGCAACGAGCAGTACTTC. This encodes CASSLVFRERNEQYF.

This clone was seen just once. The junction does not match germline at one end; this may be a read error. Here the CDR3 reads CSSSFSGTGNGSPLHF. In nucleotides, the CDR3 is TGTTCCAGCAGCTTTTCCGGGACAGGGAACGGTTCACCCCTCCACTTT. The chain links TRBV7-9 to TRBJ1-6; the match to TRBD1 covers 9 bases. This CDR3 spans 16 amino acids. The germline gives CDR1 SEHNR, CDR2 FQNEAQ (reference sequence).

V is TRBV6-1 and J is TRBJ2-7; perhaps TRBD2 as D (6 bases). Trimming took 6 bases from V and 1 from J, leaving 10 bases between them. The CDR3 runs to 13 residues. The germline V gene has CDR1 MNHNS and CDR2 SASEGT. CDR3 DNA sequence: TGTGCCAGCAGCCACCGGGGGTCCTACGAGCAGTACTTC. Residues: CASSHRGSYEQYF.

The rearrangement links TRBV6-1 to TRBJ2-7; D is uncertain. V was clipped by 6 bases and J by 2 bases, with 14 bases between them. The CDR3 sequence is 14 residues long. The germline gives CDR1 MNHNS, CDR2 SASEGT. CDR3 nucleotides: TGTGCCAGCAGCCTAGATAGGCGGACCTACGAGCAGTACTTC. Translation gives CASSLDRRTYEQYF.

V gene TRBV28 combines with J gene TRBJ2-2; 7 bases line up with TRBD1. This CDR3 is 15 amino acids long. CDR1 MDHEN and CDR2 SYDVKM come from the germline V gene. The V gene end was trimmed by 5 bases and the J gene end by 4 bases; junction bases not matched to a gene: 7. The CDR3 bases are TGTGCCAGCAGTCCGGGACAGCCGAGCACCGGGGAGCTGTTTTTT. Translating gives CASSPGQPSTGELFF.

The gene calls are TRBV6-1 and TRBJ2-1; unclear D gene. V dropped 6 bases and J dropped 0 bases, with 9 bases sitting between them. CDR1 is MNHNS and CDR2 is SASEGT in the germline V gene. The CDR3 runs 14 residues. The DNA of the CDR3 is TGTGCCAGCAGAAGCGCCAGCTCCTACAATGAGCAGTTCTTC. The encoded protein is CASRSASSYNEQFF.

The chain's CDR3 is CASNREGGTDTQYF. As DNA, the CDR3 is TGTGCCAGCAATCGGGAGGGGGGCACAGATACGCAGTATTTT. The chain combines TRBV6-5 with TRBJ2-3; TRBD2 aligns across 8 bases. This CDR3 has 14 amino acids. The germline gives CDR1 MNHEY, CDR2 SVGAGI. V lost 7 bases to trimming and J lost 1 base; unmatched junction nucleotides: 4.

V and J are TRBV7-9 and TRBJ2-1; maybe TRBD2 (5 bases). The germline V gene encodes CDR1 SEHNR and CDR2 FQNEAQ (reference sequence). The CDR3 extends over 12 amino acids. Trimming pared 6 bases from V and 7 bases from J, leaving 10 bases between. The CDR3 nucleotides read TGTGCCAGCAGGACCAGAGGGAATGAGCAGTTCTTC. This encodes CASRTRGNEQFF.

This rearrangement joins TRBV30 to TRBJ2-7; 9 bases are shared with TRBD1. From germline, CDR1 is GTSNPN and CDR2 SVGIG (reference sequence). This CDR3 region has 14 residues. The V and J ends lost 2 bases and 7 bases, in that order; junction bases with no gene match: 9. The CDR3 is CAWSTGTGSAEQYF. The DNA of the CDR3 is TGTGCCTGGAGTACGGGGACAGGGTCAGCAGAGCAGTACTTC.

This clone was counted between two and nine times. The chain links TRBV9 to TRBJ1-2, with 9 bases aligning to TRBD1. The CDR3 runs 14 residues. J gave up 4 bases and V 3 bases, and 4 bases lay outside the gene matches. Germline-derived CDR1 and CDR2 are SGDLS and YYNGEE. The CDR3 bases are TGTGCCAGCAGCGCGGGGACAGGGACCTATGGCTACACCTTC. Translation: CASSAGTGTYGYTF.

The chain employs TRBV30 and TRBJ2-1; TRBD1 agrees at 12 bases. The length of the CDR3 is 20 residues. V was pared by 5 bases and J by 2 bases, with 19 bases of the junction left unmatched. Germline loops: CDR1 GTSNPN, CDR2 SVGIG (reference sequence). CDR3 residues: CAWRRPGTGGFIAPYNEQFF. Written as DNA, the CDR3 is TGTGCCTGGCGACGCCCCGGGACAGGGGGCTTCATTGCCCCCTACAATGAGCAGTTCTTC. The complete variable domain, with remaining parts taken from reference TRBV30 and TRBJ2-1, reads SQTIHQWPATLVQPVGSPLSLECTVEGTSNPNLYWYRQAAGRGLQLLFYSVGIGQISSEVPQNLSASRPQDRQFILSSKKLLLSDSGFYLCAWRRPGTGGFIAPYNEQFFGPGTRLTVL.

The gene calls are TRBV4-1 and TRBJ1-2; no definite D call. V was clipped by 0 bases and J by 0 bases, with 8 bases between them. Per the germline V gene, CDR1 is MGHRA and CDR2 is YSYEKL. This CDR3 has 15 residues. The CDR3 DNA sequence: TGCGCCAGCAGCCAAGAAGAGATCCCTAACTATGGCTACACCTTC. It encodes CASSQEEIPNYGYTF.

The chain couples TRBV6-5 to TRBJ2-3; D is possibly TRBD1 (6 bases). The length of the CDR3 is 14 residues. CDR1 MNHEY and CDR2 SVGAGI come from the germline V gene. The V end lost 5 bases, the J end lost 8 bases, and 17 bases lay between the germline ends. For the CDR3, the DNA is TGTGCCAGCAGTCCCCGGGACACTCAGCGTACGCAGTATTTT. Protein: CASSPRDTQRTQYF.

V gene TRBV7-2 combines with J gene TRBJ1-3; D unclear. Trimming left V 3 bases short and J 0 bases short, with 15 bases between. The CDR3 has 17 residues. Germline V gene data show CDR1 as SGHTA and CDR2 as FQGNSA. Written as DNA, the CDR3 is TGTGCCAGCAGCTTGCGGCGTGATGGGAGCTCTGGAAACACCATATATTTT. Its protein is CASSLRRDGSSGNTIYF.